This T cell receptor beta chain originates from a study of blood T cell repertoires in COVID-19 (TCRdb year 2020). Study-wide context: The collaborator samples originated in the United States, Italy and Spain and spanned the acute and convalescent phases of COVID-19. The material from the prospective study consisted of cDNA or gDNA derived from T cells, B-cell-depleted T cells, or PBMCs. The dataset comprised deeply sampled blood TCRbeta repertoires from subjects exposed to, actively infected with, or recovered from COVID-19. The samples were drawn from two sources: the first 160 participants of the ongoing ImmuneRACE study, and fewer than 1,500 subjects contributed by 6 global collaborators. Where HLA class I and class II types were available, the types were taken from metadata supplied by the sample provider, not from assay-based typing. Sample metadata almost always included a de-identified subject ID, COVID-19 status, age in years and sex. The repertoires were released in a freely available public database intended as a resource for research on the immune response to SARS-CoV-2. The research as a whole found: The amount of clinical and demographic metadata varied by source and participant and was provided uncurated.

Collaborating institutions collected whole blood in K2EDTA tubes following their own protocols. For TCRbeta analysis, collaborators shipped samples as frozen whole blood, isolated PBMCs, or DNA extracted from either of those sample types. The CDR1 and CDR2 encoded by the germline V gene are SGHRS and YFSETQ. The germline ends are 12 bases apart after V is trimmed by 0 bases and J by 6 bases. The CDR3 numbers 15 residues from cysteine through phenylalanine. Only the CDR3 portion is preserved as DNA: 45 bases, with reading frame beginning at the first base. On this clone itself: Its antigen target is currently unknown. No clone much larger than this one lies a single base away; base qualities are absent.

TCRbeta CDR3 regions were amplified from genomic DNA using the immunoSEQ Assay, a bias-controlled multiplex PCR. The authors' analysis ran thus. Nucleated cell counts per sample were estimated from amplification of reference gene primers within the assay. To quantify the absolute abundance of each unique TCRbeta CDR3 rearrangement, sequence reads were collapsed and filtered. For each sample, productive Simpson clonality was calculated as the square root of Simpson's diversity index over productive rearrangements. TCRdb carries this immuneACCESS record with in-frame sequences only. Its versions omit some clonotypes, under half of them owing to an unresolved V gene in the studies checked, with the rest unexplained. V and J calls plus clone size are reproduced from that table; the DNA served to infer D and trimming. This sample has 95,000 to 150,000 clones in its table, and 70% to 85% of those were observed once. The ten top clones hold about 4.5% of the sample.

The source material was peripheral blood. The TCR was taken from a woman aged 70-85 years with acute or convalescent COVID-19. The chain employs TRBV5-1 and TRBJ2-2, with the D gene not clear enough to name. The base sequence is TGCGCCAGCAGCTTGGTGGCTAGAATGGCCGGGGAGCTGTTTTTT. Its translation is CASSLVARMAGELFF. Reference TRBV5-1 and TRBJ2-2 genes cover what lies past the CDR3, so the full variable domain is KAGVTQTPRYLIKTRGQQVTLSCSPISGHRSVSWYQQTPGQGLQFLFEYFSETQRNKGNFPGRFSGRQFSNSRSEMNVSTLELGDSALYLCASSLVARMAGELFFGEGSRLTVL.